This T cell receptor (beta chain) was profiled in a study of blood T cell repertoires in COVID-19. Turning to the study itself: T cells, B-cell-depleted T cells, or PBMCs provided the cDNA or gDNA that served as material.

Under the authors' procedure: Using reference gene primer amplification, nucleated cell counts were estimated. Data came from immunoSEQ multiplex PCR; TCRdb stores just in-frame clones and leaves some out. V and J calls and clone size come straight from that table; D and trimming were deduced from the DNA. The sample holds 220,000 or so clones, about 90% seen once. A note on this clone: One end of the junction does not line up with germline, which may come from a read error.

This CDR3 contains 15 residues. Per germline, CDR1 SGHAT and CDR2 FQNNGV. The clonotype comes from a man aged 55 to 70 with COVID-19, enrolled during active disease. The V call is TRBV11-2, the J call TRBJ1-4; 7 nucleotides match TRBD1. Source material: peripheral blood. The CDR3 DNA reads TGTGCCAGCAGCTTATCCGGGACAGCTAAGGAAAAACTGTTTTTT. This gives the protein CASSLSGTAKEKLFF.